This T cell receptor beta chain is from a study of long-term antiretroviral therapy in people with HIV. Version v3.0 of the immunoSEQ assay ran at survey level. Profiling relied on immunoSEQ multiplex PCR, and the TCRdb table lists in-frame clones only, not all of them. The table includes approximately 20,000 clones, roughly 87% detected once. Whole-study results and caveats: Transplant donor controls retained higher diversity, though diversity increased after ART. Controls exceeded HIV repertoires in CDR3 length range.

For this clone: The antigen is not known.

The CDR3 loop spans 16 amino acids. Germline V gives CDR1 MGHRA, CDR2 YSYEKL. The V and J ends lost 6 bases and 2 bases, in that order; junction bases with no gene match: 6. This TCR came from a man in his late teens or twenties with HIV. The sequencing here drew on unsorted PBMCs, taken 2.1 years after starting antiretroviral therapy. This rearrangement joins TRBV4-1 to TRBJ2-2; 10 bases fit TRBD2. CDR3 protein: CASSPTSGANTGELFF. CDR3 coding DNA: TGCGCCAGCAGTCCTACTAGCGGGGCTAACACCGGGGAGCTGTTTTTT.